A single T cell receptor (beta chain) is shown here with its context. The CDR3 totals 16 residues. Per the germline V gene, CDR1 is DFQATT and CDR2 is SNEGSKA (reference sequence). This record belongs to a study of monozygotic twins with inflammatory bowel disease. From its re-call of the 5' RACE reads, TCRdb lists each CDR3 protein once, without DNA. The sample table includes 120,000 to 150,000 distinct CDR3 sequences. J is TRBJ2-1 and V is TRBV20-1; TCRdb returns TRBD1, unconfirmable since there is no DNA. Sequences were obtained from blood. This receptor was taken from a human donor with ulcerative colitis or Crohn's disease, or a healthy co-twin of an affected twin (not recorded which). CDR3 amino acids: CSAPNTVGGLFDEQFF.